The clone carrying this TCR beta chain was counted only a few times. Likely a read error: the CDR3 ends without its conserved phenylalanine or tryptophan. The record originates from a study of blood T cells in healthy people across ages. The CDR3 contains 15 residues. Germline V gene data show CDR1 as MNHEY and CDR2 as SMNVEV (reference sequence). V lost 4 bases to trimming and J lost 7 bases, with 19 bases between them. A sample-barcoded 5' primer and a J-beta primer mix were used in a second PCR of roughly 6 to 12 cycles. Each cDNA molecule carried a tag from a template-switch adaptor that contained 12 random nucleotides. Each CDR3 protein is one row after TCRdb ran MiXCR on the 5' RACE reads. The sample comprises more than 900,000 distinct CDR3 sequences, about 25% of which are singletons, and 0.65% to 0.95% rests with the top ten. These same data were also listed under a study on T cells of mothers and their children. That paper notes: All extracted RNA went into cDNA synthesis, roughly 1.5 ug per 15 ul.

Sequencing was done on a sample of blood. The TCR was taken from a girl aged 2 to 10 in good health. The chain carries TRBV27 and TRBJ1-2, with D hard to call. CDR3 in DNA: TGTGCCAGCAGTTCACCTTCAAGGAGGGAGTCTGGCTACACCTCC. Translation: CASSSPSRRESGYTS.